These 10 T cell receptor beta chains came from one sample sequenced in a study of patients and donors after allogeneic stem cell transplantation (dated by TCRdb to about 2020). The library relied on RT-PCR. This sample was sequenced with a NextSeq 550. Clones were called with MiXCR by TCRdb after fastp trimmed the public reads at Q25, and only in-frame beta chains were retained. Each CDR3 protein appears once, grouped with its most common genes and DNA. The sample contains some 960,000 distinct CDR3 sequences, roughly 18% of them found a single time. The ten top clones hold approximately 5.9% of the sample. Material: blood, either unsorted or a sorted T cell fraction (not recorded which). Every receptor here comes from a human donor who was either an allogeneic HSCT recipient or a stem cell or donor lymphocyte infusion donor (not recorded which). It is not recorded whose cells these are; they may come from a transplant donor.

This clonotype was seen repeatedly, ten times or more. This chain joins TRBV12-3 or TRBV12-4 and TRBJ1-1, with D perhaps TRBD1 (6 bases). With 6 bases removed from V and 6 bases from J, the gap between germline ends came to 14 bases. This CDR3 contains 13 residues. CDR3 sequence: CASSPRRGAEAFF. CDR3 bases: TGTGCCAGCAGCCCTAGGAGGGGGGCTGAAGCTTTCTTT.

This rearrangement joins TRBV20-1 to TRBJ1-5; maybe TRBD1 (6 bases). CDR1 and CDR2 from the germline V gene are DFQATT and SNEGSKA (reference sequence). V gave up 3 bases and J gave up 0 bases, with 12 bases separating them. CDR3 length: 15 residues. The CDR3 DNA reads as TGCAGTGCTAGGTCCGGACAGAATAGCAATCAGCCCCAGCATTTT. Its translation: CSARSGQNSNQPQHF.

This clonotype was seen at least ten times. The chain combines TRBV4-1 with TRBJ1-1; TRBD1 might be the D (6 bases). The CDR3 extends over 14 amino acids. Germline lookup yields CDR1 MGHRA and CDR2 YSYEKL. Trimming left V 2 bases short and J 1 base short, with 8 bases between. The chain's CDR3 is CASSQPDRNTEAFF. DNA of the CDR3: TGCGCCAGCAGCCAACCGGACAGGAACACTGAAGCTTTCTTT.

The sample holds a few counts of this clonotype. The J gene is TRBJ2-2, the V gene TRBV5-1; D uncertain. Per germline, CDR1 SGHRS and CDR2 YFSETQ. V gave up 1 base and J gave up 0 bases, with 10 bases separating them. This CDR3 comprises 16 residues. In nucleotides, the CDR3 is TGCGCCAGCAGCTTGAAGTTTCCCTCGAACACCGGGGAGCTGTTTTTT. Translated, it gives CASSLKFPSNTGELFF. The full variable domain, in which reference TRBV5-1 and TRBJ2-2 provide the parts outside the CDR3, is KAGVTQTPRYLIKTRGQQVTLSCSPISGHRSVSWYQQTPGQGLQFLFEYFSETQRNKGNFPGRFSGRQFSNSRSEMNVSTLELGDSALYLCASSLKFPSNTGELFFGEGSRLTVL.

The chain has TRBV6-1 and TRBJ1-1; D may be TRBD1 (5 bases). Germline lookup yields CDR1 MNHNS and CDR2 SASEGT. V lost 2 bases to trimming and J lost 6 bases, with 13 bases between them. The CDR3 runs 14 residues. As DNA, the CDR3 is TGTGCCAGCAGTGAATTATTCAGGGACCCTGAAGCTTTCTTT. Residues: CASSELFRDPEAFF.

The chain couples TRBV29-1 to TRBJ1-1; D is unresolved. V was cut by 2 bases and J by 5 bases, with 12 bases left in between. CDR3 length equals 13 residues. Germline CDR1 is SQVTM and CDR2 is ANQGSEA. CDR3 loop: CSVELGSITEAFF. Written as DNA, the CDR3 is TGCAGCGTTGAACTGGGATCGATAACTGAAGCTTTCTTT. Full variable domain (outside the CDR3, taken from reference TRBV29-1 and TRBJ1-1): SAVISQKPSRDICQRGTSLTIQCQVDSQVTMMFWYRQQPGQSLTLIATANQGSEATYESGFVIDKFPISRPNLTFSTLTVSNMSPEDSSIYLCSVELGSITEAFFGQGTRLTVV.

The table lists this clonotype with a few counts. The chain employs TRBV21-1 and TRBJ1-2; the table's D gene call, TRBD1, was not cross checked with the DNA. TRBV21-1 is noted as a pseudogene. This CDR3 is built from 15 residues. CDR3 loop: CATSRRDRGAYGYTF. CDR3 in DNA: TGTGCCACCTCCCGGCGGGACAGGGGGGCCTATGGCTACACCTTC.

V usage is TRBV7-2 and J usage is TRBJ1-1; D perhaps matches TRBD1 (5 bases). Trimming took 4 bases from V and 2 from J, leaving 14 bases between them. The germline V gene encodes CDR1 SGHTA and CDR2 FQGNSA. The CDR3 length is 15 residues. CDR3 nucleotide sequence: TGTGCCAGCAGCTCCTTAAGGGGCTTAAACACTGAAGCTTTCTTT. It is translated as CASSSLRGLNTEAFF.

The rearrangement joins TRBV18 to TRBJ2-1; TRBD2 might be the D (6 bases). Germline assignment: CDR1 KGHSH and CDR2 LQKENI. Between the trimmed V and J ends, which lost 3 bases and 8 bases, there was a span of 11 bases. The CDR3 contains 13 residues. In DNA, the CDR3 is TGTGCCAGCTCACCCTCGCGGGGCGATGAGCAGTTCTTC. It codes for CASSPSRGDEQFF.

This clonotype was detected only a few times. J is TRBJ1-5 and V is TRBV9, with unresolved D. The CDR3 covers 15 residues. V gave up 4 bases and J gave up 0 bases, with 11 bases separating them. Germline CDR1 reads SGDLS; CDR2 reads YYNGEE. CDR3 loop: CASSRDGNSNQPQHF. The DNA of the CDR3 is TGTGCCAGCAGCAGAGACGGAAATAGCAATCAGCCCCAGCATTTT.